The rows below give T cell receptor beta chains drawn from one sample of a study of a mutant IDH1 vaccine in newly diagnosed glioma. Profiling relied on immunoSEQ multiplex PCR, and the TCRdb table lists in-frame clones only, not all of them. The profile shows about 100,000 clones, around 77% of them singletons. Sequences were derived from PBMCs, sampled from a glioma patient treated with radiotherapy, temozolomide or both. The receptor set was obtained from a man aged 40-49 years with glioma. The CDR3 runs from the conserved cysteine through the conserved F or W. D genes are given only for firm matches. Clone size is shown for a subset of rows, as once, few, many or a class of expanded clone.

J,D,size,V,DNA,CDR3
TRBJ1-4,NA,NA,TRBV4-1,TGCGCCAGCAGCCAAGATCCCGGGGGAGGGGATGAAAAACTGTTTTTT,CASSQDPGGGDEKLFF
TRBJ1-3,NA,NA,TRBV4-2,TGTGCCAGCAGCCAGAACCAGGGATCTGGAAACACCATATATTTT,CASSQNQGSGNTIYF
TRBJ2-5,NA,NA,TRBV30,TGTGCCCGTGGAGACAGCGGATTAGGGACCCAGTACTTC,CARGDSGLGTQYF
TRBJ2-5,TRBD2,NA,TRBV4-2,TGTGCCAGCAGCCCTTTTACACACGTGACTAGCGGGGAAGAGACCCAGTACTTC,CASSPFTHVTSGEETQYF
TRBJ1-1,NA,NA,TRBV30,TGTGCCTGGGGGCGGTATGAAGCTTTCTTT,CAWGRYEAFF
TRBJ1-1,NA,NA,TRBV30,TGTGCCTGGAGTGAGGGCCCAAACACTGAAGCTTTCTTT,CAWSEGPNTEAFF
TRBJ2-7,NA,NA,TRBV18,TGTGCCAGCTCACCACTGGCAGGGACGTTGGGCTACGAGCAGTACTTC,CASSPLAGTLGYEQYF
TRBJ1-3,NA,NA,TRBV5-8,TGTGCCAGCACCCGGCGGGCCTCTGGAAACACCATATATTTT,CASTRRASGNTIYF
TRBJ2-1,NA,NA,TRBV7-9,TGTGCCAGCAGCTTAGGGAATGGTGAGCAGTTCTTC,CASSLGNGEQFF
TRBJ2-3,TRBD1,once,TRBV2,TGTGCCAGCAAAGGAACAGGGGCCAGGTTCACAGATACGCAGTATTTT,CASKGTGARFTDTQYF
TRBJ2-2,NA,NA,TRBV15,TGTGCCACCAGCAGGGATCCTACGAACACCGGGGAGCTGTTTTTT,CATSRDPTNTGELFF
TRBJ2-7,NA,NA,TRBV7-2,TGTGCCAGCAGCTTAGCAGCGAGCTACGAGCAGTACTTC,CASSLAASYEQYF
TRBJ2-5,NA,NA,TRBV7-7,TGTGCTAGCAGCTTAGCCGGGATGGGGGAGACCCAGTACTTC,CASSLAGMGETQYF